Sequencing of this T cell receptor (beta chain) was carried out in a study of CD8 T cells in ankylosing spondylitis. Study results and caveats: Disease-associated clones were reportedly significantly overrepresented in matched ankylosing spondylitis synovial fluid. About 8 highly homologous variants made up a TCR beta motif, and this motif appeared characteristic of ankylosing spondylitis blood. Disease-linked clones, CD8+, were relatively rare in peripheral blood.

Researchers built TCR beta libraries using quantitative 5'-RACE with molecular barcodes. Each CDR3 protein gets one entry after TCRdb re-called the 5' RACE reads with MiXCR. The profile shows approximately 300,000 distinct CDR3 sequences, around 7.6% of them singletons. The CDR3 runs 15 residues. V shed 2 bases and J 10 bases; nucleotides not matched to a gene: 8. In regard to this clonotype: The antigen is undetermined.

This chain joins TRBV12-3 or TRBV12-4 and TRBJ1-6; 7 positions match TRBD1. The clonotype originates from a male donor with ankylosing spondylitis. The specimen was blood, either unsorted or a sorted T cell fraction (not recorded which). CDR3 amino acids: CASSLRQGGRSPLHF. The DNA for the CDR3 is TGTGCCAGCAGTTTACGACAGGGCGGGAGGTCACCCCTCCACTTT.